The sequence of this TCR beta chain was determined in a study of blood T cell repertoires in COVID-19. TCRdb keeps only in-frame clones here, not all; method: immunoSEQ multiplex PCR. The sample records roughly 41,000 clones, about 88% being singletons. The age range of participants was 18 to 89 years, with residence in some 25 US areas. Either two negative PCRs, clearance, or symptom resolution qualified Cohort 3 donors as recovered. The length of the CDR3 is 14 residues. Germline CDR1 is MNHEY and CDR2 is SVGAGI. The V end lost 2 bases, the J end lost 3 bases, and 11 bases lay between the germline ends. This clone came up once.

The sequence came from a woman aged 45-65 years who had recovered from COVID-19. The chain carries TRBV6-5 and TRBJ2-7, with a weak D call TRBD2 (5 bases). The specimen sequenced was PBMCs or T cells enriched from blood (not recorded which). The CDR3 loop is CASSYARALYEQYF. CDR3 DNA sequence: TGTGCCAGCAGTTACGCGAGGGCTCTCTACGAGCAGTACTTC.